The sequence of this T cell receptor beta chain was determined in a study of OX40 agonist ivuxolimab in advanced cancers. Study overall: Patients were infused with ivuxolimab every 2 weeks at 0.01 to 10 mg/kg. Three patients had partial responses: one hepatocellular carcinoma, two cutaneous melanoma.

Measured with immunoSEQ multiplex PCR; TCRdb has only the in-frame clones, and not every one. The table records 50,000 to 70,000 clones, roughly 90% of them present only once. V shed 0 bases and J shed 6 bases, with 7 bases lying between them. Germline assignment: CDR1 SGHRS and CDR2 YFSETQ. This CDR3 contains 13 residues. A single count supports this clone. Antigen specificity is unknown. The study's findings and limits: More expanded clones were seen, on average, in CD8+ T cells than in CD4+.

The chain uses TRBV5-1 and TRBJ2-1, with a possible D match to TRBD2 (6 bases). The sequence was obtained from an adult with an advanced solid tumor such as melanoma, head and neck, liver or kidney cancer. Sequenced here: CD4+ or CD8+ T cells sorted from blood, sampled in a trial of the OX40 agonist ivuxolimab. In DNA, the CDR3 is TGCGCCAGCAGCTTGGATAGCGGCAATGAGCAGTTCTTC. Protein: CASSLDSGNEQFF.